A single sample gave rise to the 27 T cell receptor beta chains below, sequenced in a study of vaccination effects on CD4 cells after COVID-19. TCRdb's table, derived via immunoSEQ multiplex PCR, lists solely in-frame clones and lacks some. The sample lists fewer than 65,000 clones, roughly 76% occurring once. These TCRs are of unknown antigen specificity. CD4+ T cells specific for antigen were expanded with viral peptide pools by the ViraFEST assay before sequencing. CD4+ T cell isolation took place after approximately ten days of culture. The specimen comprised CD4+ T cells from PBMCs cultured with HCoV-229E spike peptides, sampled before COVID-19 vaccination. These receptors were obtained from a human donor who received a COVID-19 vaccine.

This clone has a single count. The V gene is TRBV21-1, the J gene TRBJ2-2; no DNA check was done on the table's D call, TRBD2. TRBV21-1 is reported as a pseudogene. The CDR3 loop spans 19 amino acids. The CDR3 region has the DNA TGTGCCAGCAGCCGAACCGAAGCTAAGAAGATTAATTACACCGGGGAGCTGTTTTTT. Residues: CASSRTEAKKINYTGELFF.

For the CDR3, the DNA is TGTGCCAGTAGTAGAAGCGGGGGGGCCTCAGAGACCCAGTACTTC. Its protein product is CASSRSGGASETQYF. J is TRBJ2-5 and V is TRBV19; 10 bases are a match to TRBD2. V lost 4 bases and J lost 4; bases outside the gene matches: 6. The CDR3 extends over 15 amino acids. In germline, CDR1 is LNHDA, CDR2 SQIVND (reference sequence).

V is TRBV30 and J is TRBJ1-5; D unresolved. Trimming cost V 3 bases and J 7 bases, with 10 bases left between them. The CDR3 loop spans 12 amino acids. Germline assignment: CDR1 GTSNPN and CDR2 SVGIG (reference sequence). CDR3 amino acids: CAWSPYGQPQHF. Here the CDR3 DNA reads TGTGCCTGGAGCCCCTATGGGCAGCCCCAGCATTTT. Looking up the rest from reference TRBV30 and TRBJ1-5 gives the full variable domain: SQTIHQWPATLVQPVGSPLSLECTVEGTSNPNLYWYRQAAGRGLQLLFYSVGIGQISSEVPQNLSASRPQDRQFILSSKKLLLSDSGFYLCAWSPYGQPQHFGDGTRLSIL.

The genes are TRBV6-4 and TRBJ2-3; D is unclear. Per germline, CDR1 MRHNA and CDR2 SNTAGT. Trimming pared 4 bases from V and 1 base from J, leaving 6 bases between. There are 13 residues in the CDR3. In nucleotides, the CDR3 is TGTGCCAGCAGTGCAAGTCGCACAGATACGCAGTATTTT. It specifies CASSASRTDTQYF.

V and J are TRBV6-2 or TRBV6-3 and TRBJ1-1; D gene ambiguous. Between the trimmed V and J ends, which lost 4 bases and 4 bases, there was a span of 16 bases. This CDR3 spans 15 amino acids. Germline V gene data show CDR1 as MNHEY and CDR2 as SVGEGT. The CDR3 here is CASSSLTRGGTEAFF. Written as DNA, the CDR3 is TGTGCCAGCAGTTCCCTGACTCGGGGAGGCACTGAAGCTTTCTTT.

This chain joins TRBV24-1 and TRBJ2-6; 7 bases match TRBD1. CDR1 and CDR2 from the germline V gene are KGHDR and SFDVKD. With 5 bases clipped from V and 0 bases from J, the junction kept 9 bases outside the gene matches. The CDR3 spans 18 residues. The CDR3 reads CATSASTGRNSGANVLTF. CDR3 coding DNA: TGTGCCACCAGTGCTTCGACAGGGAGAAACTCTGGGGCCAACGTCCTGACTTTC.

The chain joins TRBV29-1 to TRBJ1-1, with a tentative D call TRBD1 (5 bases). V lost 4 bases, J lost 6 bases, and 15 bases lay in between. The CDR3 is 13 amino acids. Germline V gene sequence: CDR1 SQVTM, CDR2 ANQGSEA. As DNA, the CDR3 is TGCAGCGTTGTTCGTCAGGGTCTGGCTGAAGCTTTCTTT. Protein product: CSVVRQGLAEAFF.

The chain is built from TRBV20-1 and TRBJ2-6; D may match TRBD1 or TRBD2 (5 bases each). The CDR3 runs 16 residues. Trimming pared 3 bases from V and 0 bases from J, leaving 12 bases between. The germline V gene has CDR1 DFQATT and CDR2 SNEGSKA (reference sequence). The CDR3 DNA is TGCAGTGCTAGTTACAAGGGGAGCTCTGGGGCCAACGTCCTGACTTTC. Its protein is CSASYKGSSGANVLTF.

V and J are TRBV27 and TRBJ1-5; 7 nucleotides align to TRBD1. Germline CDR1 and CDR2: MNHEY and SMNVEV (reference sequence). The V segment lost 5 bases and the J segment 2 bases; nucleotides outside the gene matches: 6. There are 15 residues in the CDR3. The CDR3 region is CASSGRQGGNQPQHF. The CDR3 nucleotides read TGTGCCAGCAGTGGGAGACAGGGCGGCAATCAGCCCCAGCATTTT.

This clone showed up just once. The rearrangement uses TRBV7-2 and TRBJ2-5; tentatively, D is TRBD2 (5 bases). Germline CDR1 SGHTA, CDR2 FQGNSA. Trimming cost V 0 bases and J 2 bases, with 13 bases left between them. CDR3 length: 16 amino acids. The CDR3 nucleotides are TGTGCCAGCAGCTTAGCGATGGCGGGTGCGCAAGAGACCCAGTACTTC. Translation gives CASSLAMAGAQETQYF.

In DNA form, the CDR3 reads TGCAGCGTTGAAGGAAGTCGGGCCCACTCTGGAAACACCATATATTTT. Its translation is CSVEGSRAHSGNTIYF. V is TRBV29-1 and J is TRBJ1-3; D unresolved. V dropped 1 base and J dropped 0 bases, with 13 bases sitting between them. The CDR3 covers 16 residues. Germline assignment: CDR1 SQVTM and CDR2 ANQGSEA.

The genes are TRBV9 and TRBJ2-3; 10 bases line up with TRBD2. The V segment lost 0 bases and the J segment 2 bases; nucleotides outside the gene matches: 3. CDR1 is SGDLS and CDR2 is YYNGEE in the germline V gene. The CDR3 length is 16 residues. CDR3 loop: CASSVALAGNTDTQYF. CDR3 nucleotide sequence: TGTGCCAGCAGCGTAGCACTAGCGGGGAACACAGATACGCAGTATTTT.

The chain recombines TRBV7-3 with TRBJ2-1; 9 nucleotides line up with TRBD2. With V trimmed by 3 bases and J by 8 bases, 8 bases remained unmatched. CDR1 is SGHTA, CDR2 FQGTGA, per germline. This CDR3 region has 15 residues. CDR3 loop: CASSFFPTSGYEQFF. In DNA form, the CDR3 reads TGTGCCAGCAGCTTTTTTCCGACTAGCGGTTATGAGCAGTTCTTC. The variable domain in full, completed from reference TRBV7-3 and TRBJ2-1, reads GAGVSQTPSNKVTEKGKYVELRCDPISGHTALYWYRQSLGQGPEFLIYFQGTGAADDSGLPNDRFFAVRPEGSVSTLKIQRTERGDSAVYLCASSFFPTSGYEQFFGPGTRLTVL.

The chain's CDR3 is CASSLGTKGQPQHF. The CDR3, as DNA: TGCGCCAGCAGCTTGGGGACGAAGGGACAGCCCCAGCATTTT. This rearrangement joins TRBV5-1 to TRBJ1-5; D is unresolved. The CDR3 is 14 residues long. Germline lookup yields CDR1 SGHRS and CDR2 YFSETQ. Deletions cut 0 bases from V and 7 bases from J, with 11 bases between.

This chain joins TRBV7-2 and TRBJ1-2, with no clear D. The germline V and J ends were trimmed by 0 bases and 5 bases, with 7 bases remaining between them. Germline CDR1 reads SGHTA; CDR2 reads FQGNSA. The CDR3 extends over 13 amino acids. CDR3 residues: CASSLATTYGYTF. CDR3 bases: TGTGCCAGCAGCTTAGCGACCACGTATGGCTACACCTTC.

The gene calls are TRBV10-2 and TRBJ2-7; 11 bases map to TRBD1. This CDR3 spans 15 amino acids. Germline V gene sequence: CDR1 WSHSY, CDR2 SAAADI. Losses at the gene ends were 5 bases for V and 2 bases for J; bases not matched to a gene: 5. The CDR3 DNA reads TGCGCCAGCAGTCCGGGGACAGGGGGTACCTACGAGCAGTACGTC. Translation gives CASSPGTGGTYEQYV.

This clone was detected once. The DNA for the CDR3 is TGCAGTGCTAGTCGCCCGGACAGAGATTACGAGCAGTACGTC. As protein: CSASRPDRDYEQYV. This sequence joins TRBV20-1 and TRBJ2-7; D possibly corresponds to TRBD1 (6 bases). Germline V CDR1 and CDR2: DFQATT, SNEGSKA (reference sequence). CDR3 size: 14 residues. V lost 3 bases, J lost 4 bases, and 16 bases lay in between.

The rearrangement uses TRBV7-2 and TRBJ2-2, with TRBD1 identical over 8 bases. Germline loops: CDR1 SGHTA, CDR2 FQGNSA. The CDR3 is 17 amino acids. The junction had 9 bases not matched to a gene; V was cut back by 3 bases and J by 3 bases. CDR3: CASSLTGVGGDTGELFF. As DNA, the CDR3 is TGTGCCAGCAGCTTGACAGGGGTCGGAGGGGACACCGGGGAGCTGTTTTTT.

In this sample, this clone turned up once. The chain employs TRBV19 and TRBJ2-1; unclear D gene. The germline CDR1 and CDR2 sequences are LNHDA and SQIVND (reference sequence). The CDR3 has 15 residues. V gave up 5 bases and J gave up 4 bases, with 15 bases separating them. The CDR3 spells CASSSVTAGYNEQFF. The CDR3 DNA follows: TGTGCCAGTAGTTCTGTGACGGCAGGATACAATGAGCAGTTCTTC.

The chain has TRBV6-2 or TRBV6-3 and TRBJ1-5, with 7 bases that match TRBD1. Trimming took 0 bases from V and 1 from J; bases not matched to a gene: 0. This CDR3 region has 15 residues. Germline CDR1 is MNHEY and CDR2 is SVGEGT. Written as DNA, the CDR3 is TGTGCCAGCAGTTACTCGGGACAGAGCAATCAGCCCCAGCATTTT. Its protein product is CASSYSGQSNQPQHF.

The chain joins TRBV6-5 to TRBJ2-1; D call uncertain. In germline, CDR1 is MNHEY, CDR2 SVGAGI. Trimming took 2 bases from V and 0 from J, leaving 5 bases between them. This CDR3 region has 14 residues. Here the CDR3 DNA reads TGTGCCAGCAGTTACGATTTCTCCTACAATGAGCAGTTCTTC. Translating gives CASSYDFSYNEQFF.

The J gene is TRBJ2-1, the V gene TRBV25-1, with D unclear. There are 18 residues in the CDR3. V lost 2 bases and J lost 4, with 21 bases in between. In germline, CDR1 is MGHDK, CDR2 SYGVNS. The CDR3 is CASSEGPRSRVEYNEQFF. CDR3 nucleotide sequence: TGTGCCAGCAGTGAAGGACCACGGAGCAGAGTCGAATACAATGAGCAGTTCTTC.

This chain joins TRBV30 and TRBJ2-4; 10 bases agree with TRBD1. Germline CDR1 reads GTSNPN; CDR2 reads SVGIG (reference sequence). This CDR3 is 22 amino acids long. V gave up 0 bases and J gave up 1 base; unmatched junction bases: 21. The CDR3 DNA is TGTGCCTGGAGTGTACAACCGGGACAGGGGTTGATTTCCCAGATCGCCAAAAACATTCAGTACTTC. This translates into CAWSVQPGQGLISQIAKNIQYF.

The chain is built from TRBV5-1 and TRBJ1-2, with D perhaps TRBD1 (5 bases). CDR1 is SGHRS, CDR2 YFSETQ, per germline. The length of the CDR3 is 13 residues. The V and J ends lost 4 bases and 9 bases respectively, with 16 bases between them. The chain's CDR3 is CASSRDSGFSYTF. The CDR3 coding sequence is TGCGCCAGCAGCCGTGACAGTGGCTTTAGCTACACCTTC.

The chain has TRBV18 and TRBJ1-4; D unresolved. Germline-derived CDR1 and CDR2 are KGHSH and LQKENI. CDR3 length: 14 amino acids. V lost 8 bases and J 8 bases, leaving 18 bases between the germline ends. In DNA, the CDR3 is TGTGCCAGCCAAGGGCCCGGGGATCGGGAAAAACTGTTTTTT. This sequence encodes CASQGPGDREKLFF.

V usage is TRBV11-2 and J usage is TRBJ2-6, with D possibly TRBD2 on 7 matching bases. The CDR3 sequence is 17 residues long. Germline V gene data show CDR1 as SGHAT and CDR2 as FQNNGV. V was trimmed by 5 bases and J by 2 bases, leaving 16 bases between them. The CDR3 spells CASSRLAGATGANVLTF. The CDR3 DNA reads as TGTGCCAGCAGCCGGTTGGCGGGGGCCACTGGGGCCAACGTCCTGACTTTC.

The chain combines TRBV19 with TRBJ1-4; maybe TRBD1 (5 bases). Germline V gene lookup returns CDR1 LNHDA and CDR2 SQIVND (reference sequence). This CDR3 has 15 amino acids. V was trimmed by 5 bases and J by 7 bases, leaving 17 bases between them. This CDR3 reads CASSANRIKGEKLFF. In DNA, the CDR3 is TGTGCCAGTAGTGCCAACAGGATTAAGGGTGAAAAACTGTTTTTT.